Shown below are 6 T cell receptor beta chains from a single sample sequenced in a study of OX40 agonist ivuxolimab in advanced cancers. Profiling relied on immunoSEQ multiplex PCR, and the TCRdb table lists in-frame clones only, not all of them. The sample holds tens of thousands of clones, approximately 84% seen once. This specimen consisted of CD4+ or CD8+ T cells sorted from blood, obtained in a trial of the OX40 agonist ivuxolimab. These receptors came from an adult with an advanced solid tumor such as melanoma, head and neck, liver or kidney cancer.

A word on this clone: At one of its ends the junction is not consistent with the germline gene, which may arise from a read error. The CDR3 is CASSEGRETDF. CDR3 nucleotides: TGTGCCAGCAGTGAAGGAAGGGAGACCGACTTC. This chain links TRBV2 with TRBJ1-2; D unresolved. Germline V gene data show CDR1 as SNHLY and CDR2 as FYNNEI. The CDR3 spans 11 residues.

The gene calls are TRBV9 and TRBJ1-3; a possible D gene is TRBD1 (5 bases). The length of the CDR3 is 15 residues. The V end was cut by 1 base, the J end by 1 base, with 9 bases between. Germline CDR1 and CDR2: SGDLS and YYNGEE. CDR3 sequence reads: CASSVFTGSGNTIYF. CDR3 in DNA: TGTGCCAGCAGCGTATTTACAGGTTCTGGAAACACCATATATTTT.

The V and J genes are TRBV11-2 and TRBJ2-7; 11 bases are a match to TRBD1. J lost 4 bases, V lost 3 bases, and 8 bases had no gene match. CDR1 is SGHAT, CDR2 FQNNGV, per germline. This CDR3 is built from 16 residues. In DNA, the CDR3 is TGTGCCAGCAGCTTCTGGACCGGGACAGGGGGTTACGAGCAGTACTTC. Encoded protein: CASSFWTGTGGYEQYF.

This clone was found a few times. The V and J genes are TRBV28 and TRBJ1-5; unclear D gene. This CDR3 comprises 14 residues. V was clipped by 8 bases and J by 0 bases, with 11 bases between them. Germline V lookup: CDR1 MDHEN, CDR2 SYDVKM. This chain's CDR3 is CASGSLNSNQPQHF. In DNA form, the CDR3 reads TGTGCCAGCGGCTCCCTGAATAGCAATCAGCCCCAGCATTTT.

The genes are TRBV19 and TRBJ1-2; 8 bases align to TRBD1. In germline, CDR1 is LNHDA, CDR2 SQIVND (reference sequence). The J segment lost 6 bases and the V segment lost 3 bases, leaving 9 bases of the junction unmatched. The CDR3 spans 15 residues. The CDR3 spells CASSMGDRRIHGYTF. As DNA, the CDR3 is TGTGCCAGTAGTATGGGGGACAGGAGGATTCATGGCTACACCTTC.

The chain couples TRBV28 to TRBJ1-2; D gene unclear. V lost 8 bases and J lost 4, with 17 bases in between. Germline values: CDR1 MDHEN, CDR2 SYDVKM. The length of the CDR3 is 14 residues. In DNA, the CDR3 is TGTGCCAGCGTTCAGTCGGCTCAACCCTATGGCTACACCTTC. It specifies CASVQSAQPYGYTF.